One and the same sample provided the 9 T cell receptor beta chains below, sequenced in a study of blood T cells in healthy people across ages. The authors ran a second PCR of about 6 to 11 cycles using a sample-barcoded 5' primer and a J-beta primer mix. Via MiXCR, TCRdb re-called the 5' RACE reads, giving one row per CDR3 protein. In the table there are 650,000 or so distinct CDR3 sequences, approximately 52% of which are singletons. The sequenced material came from blood. The receptor source for this set is a woman of 80 years or more in good health.

The CDR3 loop is CSAPQATGIYEQYF. In DNA form, the CDR3 reads TGCAGTGCTCCTCAAGCGACAGGGATCTACGAGCAGTACTTC. The rearrangement joins TRBV20-1 to TRBJ2-7, with 7 bases aligning to TRBD1. Germline CDR1 reads DFQATT; CDR2 reads SNEGSKA (reference sequence). The CDR3 is made up of 14 amino acids. The ends lost 5 bases at V and 3 bases at J; junction bases unmatched: 10.

The CDR3 here is CASSSVSTGSGSGYTF. The CDR3 DNA follows: TGTGCCAGCAGCTCGGTATCGACAGGAAGTGGTAGTGGCTACACCTTC. The genes are TRBV7-2 and TRBJ1-2, with D possibly matching TRBD1 (6 bases). Trimming stripped 4 bases from V and 7 bases from J, with 22 bases between. The CDR3 length is 16 residues. CDR1 SGHTA and CDR2 FQGNSA come from the germline V gene.

This clonotype was observed a few times. With a much larger clone just one base away, this may be a read error. V is TRBV9 and J is TRBJ2-7, with a weak D call TRBD1 (6 bases). The J call may be in error: the DNA end matches TRBJ2-5 better. The CDR3 consists of 14 residues. Germline assignment: CDR1 SGDLS and CDR2 YYNGEE. CDR3 region: CASSSTGPVETQYF. The DNA for the CDR3 is TGTGCCAGCAGCAGTACAGGGCCGGTAGAGACCCAGTACTTC.

A note on this clonotype: Mismatch with germline at one junction end may stem from a read error. The chain employs TRBV4-3 and TRBJ2-1; D perhaps matches TRBD2 (6 bases). The CDR3 spans 17 residues. Germline V gene sequence: CDR1 LGHNA, CDR2 YSLEER. The CDR3 loop reads CASSPTGSRAYINGQFF. The CDR3 DNA reads TGCGCCAGCAGCCCTACCGGGAGCAGGGCCTACATCAATGGGCAGTTCTTC.

The chain employs TRBV28 and TRBJ1-3; 8 bases align to TRBD1. Trimming at V came to 6 bases and at J to 4 bases, leaving 11 bases not matched to a gene. Germline CDR1 and CDR2: MDHEN and SYDVKM. CDR3 length: 16 residues. The CDR3 DNA follows: TGTGCCAGCAGCGGTTATGTCAGGGGGCGAGGAAACACCATATATTTT. Amino acid sequence: CASSGYVRGRGNTIYF.

This clonotype was recorded at least ten times. CDR3 coding DNA: TGCAGTGCTAGAGGGGGGCGTACAGGGGGATACGAGCAGTACTTC. Residues: CSARGGRTGGYEQYF. This sequence joins TRBV20-1 and TRBJ2-7; 8 nucleotides match TRBD1. CDR3 length: 15 residues. From germline, CDR1 is DFQATT and CDR2 SNEGSKA (reference sequence). Trimming took 1 base from V and 4 from J; bases not matched to a gene: 9.

This clonotype was detected many times. This chain links TRBV7-2 with TRBJ2-7; TRBD1 agrees at 7 bases. This CDR3 is built from 15 residues. The germline CDR1 and CDR2 sequences are SGHTA and FQGNSA. Trimming cost V 0 bases and J 0 bases; bases outside gene matches: 2. CDR3 amino acids: CASSLAPGGSYEQYF. The CDR3, as DNA: TGTGCCAGCAGCTTAGCGCCAGGGGGCTCCTACGAGCAGTACTTC.

The CDR3 reads CASSQAGQDQPQHF. CDR3 sequence (DNA): TGTGCCAGCAGCCAGGCAGGGCAGGATCAGCCCCAGCATTTT. This chain links TRBV4-2 with TRBJ1-5; D might be TRBD1 (5 bases). Germline CDR1 is LGHNA and CDR2 is YNFKEQ. V shed 3 bases and J shed 5 bases, with 11 bases lying between them. This CDR3 has 14 residues.

The genes are TRBV21-1 and TRBJ1-5; TRBD1, as called in the table, went unchecked against the DNA. TRBV21-1 is a pseudogene locus. The CDR3 contains 13 residues. The CDR3 sequence is CASGFRVPQPQHF. CDR3 bases: TGTGCCAGCGGCTTCAGGGTTCCTCAGCCCCAGCATTTT.